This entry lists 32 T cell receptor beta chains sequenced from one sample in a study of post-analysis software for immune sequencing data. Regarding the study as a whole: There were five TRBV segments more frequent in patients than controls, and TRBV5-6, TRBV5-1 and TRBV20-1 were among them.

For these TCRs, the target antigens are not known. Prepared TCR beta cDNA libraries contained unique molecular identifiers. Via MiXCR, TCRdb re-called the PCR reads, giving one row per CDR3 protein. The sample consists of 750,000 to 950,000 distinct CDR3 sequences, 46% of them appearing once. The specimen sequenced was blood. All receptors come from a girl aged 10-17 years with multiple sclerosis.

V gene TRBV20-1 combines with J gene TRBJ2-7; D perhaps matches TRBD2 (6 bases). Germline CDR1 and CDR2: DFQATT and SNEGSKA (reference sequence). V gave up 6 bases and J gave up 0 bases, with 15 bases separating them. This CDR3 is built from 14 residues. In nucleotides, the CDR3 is TGCAGTGCAAAGGACTACCCGAGCTCCTACGAGCAGTACTTC. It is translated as CSAKDYPSSYEQYF.

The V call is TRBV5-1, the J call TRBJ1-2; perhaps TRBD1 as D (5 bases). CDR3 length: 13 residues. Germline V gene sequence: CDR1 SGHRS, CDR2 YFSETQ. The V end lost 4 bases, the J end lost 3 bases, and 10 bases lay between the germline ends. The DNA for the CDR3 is TGCGCCAGCAGCGCCAGGGATTACTATGGCTACACCTTC. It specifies CASSARDYYGYTF.

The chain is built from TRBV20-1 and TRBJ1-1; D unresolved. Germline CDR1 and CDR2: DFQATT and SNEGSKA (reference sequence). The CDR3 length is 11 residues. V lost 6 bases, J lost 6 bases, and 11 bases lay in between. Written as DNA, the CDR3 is TGCAGTGCAAGGACGCTTTCTGAAGCTTTCTTT. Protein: CSARTLSEAFF.

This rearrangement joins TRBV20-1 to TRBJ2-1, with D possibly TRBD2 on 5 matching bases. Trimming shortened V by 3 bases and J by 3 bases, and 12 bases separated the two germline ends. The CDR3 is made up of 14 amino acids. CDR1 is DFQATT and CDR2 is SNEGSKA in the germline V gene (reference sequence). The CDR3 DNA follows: TGCAGTGCTAGGCGCCTAGCAGTCTACAATGAGCAGTTCTTC. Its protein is CSARRLAVYNEQFF.

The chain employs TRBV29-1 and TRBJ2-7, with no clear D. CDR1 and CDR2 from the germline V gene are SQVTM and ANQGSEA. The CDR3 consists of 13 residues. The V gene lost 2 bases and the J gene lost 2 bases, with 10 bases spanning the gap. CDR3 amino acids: CSVEKDAPYEQYF. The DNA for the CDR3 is TGCAGCGTTGAAAAGGACGCCCCCTACGAGCAGTACTTC.

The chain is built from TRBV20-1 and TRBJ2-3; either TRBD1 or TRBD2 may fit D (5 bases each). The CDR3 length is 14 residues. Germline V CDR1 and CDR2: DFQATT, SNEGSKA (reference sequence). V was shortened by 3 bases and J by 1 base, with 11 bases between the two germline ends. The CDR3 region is CSASEGIRTDTQYF. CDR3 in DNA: TGCAGTGCTAGTGAGGGGATCCGCACAGATACGCAGTATTTT.

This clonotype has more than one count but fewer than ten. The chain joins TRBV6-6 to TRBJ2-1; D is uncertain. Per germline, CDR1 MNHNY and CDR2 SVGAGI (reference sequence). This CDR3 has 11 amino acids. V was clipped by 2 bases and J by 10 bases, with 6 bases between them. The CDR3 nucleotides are TGTGCCAGCAGTTACGGGCGGGAGCAGTTCTTC. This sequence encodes CASSYGREQFF.

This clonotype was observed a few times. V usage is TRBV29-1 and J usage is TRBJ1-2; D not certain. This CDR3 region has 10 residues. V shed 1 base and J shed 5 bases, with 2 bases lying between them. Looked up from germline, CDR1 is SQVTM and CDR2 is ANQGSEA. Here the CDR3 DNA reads TGCAGCGTTGAAGGGTATGGCTACACCTTC. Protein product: CSVEGYGYTF.

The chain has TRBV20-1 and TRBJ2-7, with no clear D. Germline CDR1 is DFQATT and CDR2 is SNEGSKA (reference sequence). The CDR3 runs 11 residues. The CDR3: CSHRRADEQYF. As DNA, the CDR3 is TGCAGCCATCGACGGGCGGACGAGCAGTACTTC.

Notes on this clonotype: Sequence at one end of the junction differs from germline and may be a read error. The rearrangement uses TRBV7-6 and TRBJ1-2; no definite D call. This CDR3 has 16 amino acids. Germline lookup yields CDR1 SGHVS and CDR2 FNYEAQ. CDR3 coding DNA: TGTGCCGGCAGCTTAGACTGGACCGCAGCTAACTATGGCTACACCTTC. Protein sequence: CAGSLDWTAANYGYTF.

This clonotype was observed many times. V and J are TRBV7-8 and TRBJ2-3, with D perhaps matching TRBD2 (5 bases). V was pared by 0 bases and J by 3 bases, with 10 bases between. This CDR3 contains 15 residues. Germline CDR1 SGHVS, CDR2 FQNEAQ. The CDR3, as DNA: TGTGCCAGCAGCTTAGCGTTCGGGGAGACAGATACGCAGTATTTT. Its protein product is CASSLAFGETDTQYF.

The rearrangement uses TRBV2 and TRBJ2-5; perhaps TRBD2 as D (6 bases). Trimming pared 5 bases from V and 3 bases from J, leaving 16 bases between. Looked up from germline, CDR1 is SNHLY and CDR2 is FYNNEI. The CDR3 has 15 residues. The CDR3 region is CASSPTGTLKETQYF. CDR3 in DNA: TGTGCCAGCAGTCCAACGGGGACTCTAAAAGAGACCCAGTACTTC.

The CDR3 reads CASSLWGSGSGNEQFF. CDR3 nucleotide sequence: TGTGCCAGCAGCTTATGGGGGAGCGGGAGTGGGAATGAGCAGTTCTTC. The chain has TRBV7-9 and TRBJ2-1; the match to TRBD2 covers 8 bases. Per the germline V gene, CDR1 is SEHNR and CDR2 is FQNEAQ (reference sequence). V lost 2 bases and J lost 7; bases outside the gene matches: 10. The CDR3 loop spans 16 amino acids.

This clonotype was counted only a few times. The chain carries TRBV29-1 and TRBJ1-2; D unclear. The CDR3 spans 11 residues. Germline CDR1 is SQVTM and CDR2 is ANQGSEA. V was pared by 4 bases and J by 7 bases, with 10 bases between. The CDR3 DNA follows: TGCAGCGTTGGAAAAGGCGTTGGCTACACCTTC. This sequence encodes CSVGKGVGYTF. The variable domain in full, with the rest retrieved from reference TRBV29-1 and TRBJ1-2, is SAVISQKPSRDICQRGTSLTIQCQVDSQVTMMFWYRQQPGQSLTLIATANQGSEATYESGFVIDKFPISRPNLTFSTLTVSNMSPEDSSIYLCSVGKGVGYTFGSGTRLTVV.

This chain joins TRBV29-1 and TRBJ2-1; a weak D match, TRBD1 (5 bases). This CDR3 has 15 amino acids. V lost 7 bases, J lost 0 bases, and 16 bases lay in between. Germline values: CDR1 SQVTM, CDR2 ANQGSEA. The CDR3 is CSAGRARISYNEQFF. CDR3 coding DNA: TGCAGCGCGGGCAGGGCTAGAATCTCCTACAATGAGCAGTTCTTC.

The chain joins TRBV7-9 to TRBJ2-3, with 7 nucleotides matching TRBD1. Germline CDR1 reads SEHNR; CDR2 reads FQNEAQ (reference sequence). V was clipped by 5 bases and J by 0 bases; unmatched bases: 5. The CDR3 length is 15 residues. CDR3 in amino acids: CASSQTGVSTDTQYF. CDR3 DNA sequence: TGTGCCAGCAGCCAAACAGGGGTCAGCACAGATACGCAGTATTTT.

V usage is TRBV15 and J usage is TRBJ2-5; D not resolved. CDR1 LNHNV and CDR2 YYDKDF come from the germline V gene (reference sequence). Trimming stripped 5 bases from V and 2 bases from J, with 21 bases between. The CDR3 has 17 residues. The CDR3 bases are TGTGCCACCAGCCCCGGCACGTTAGAGCTGGGACAAGAGACCCAGTACTTC. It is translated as CATSPGTLELGQETQYF.

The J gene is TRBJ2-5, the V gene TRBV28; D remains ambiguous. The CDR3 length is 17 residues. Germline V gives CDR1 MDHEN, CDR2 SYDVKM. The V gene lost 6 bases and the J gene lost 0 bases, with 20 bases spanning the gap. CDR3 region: CASSSTVGFQYQETQYF. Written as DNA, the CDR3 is TGTGCCAGCAGCTCAACCGTCGGGTTCCAGTACCAAGAGACCCAGTACTTC.

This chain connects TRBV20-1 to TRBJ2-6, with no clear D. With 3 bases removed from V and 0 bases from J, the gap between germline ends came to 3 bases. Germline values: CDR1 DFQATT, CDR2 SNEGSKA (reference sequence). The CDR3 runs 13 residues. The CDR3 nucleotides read TGCAGTGCTAGTTACTCTGGGGCCAACGTCCTGACTTTC. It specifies CSASYSGANVLTF.

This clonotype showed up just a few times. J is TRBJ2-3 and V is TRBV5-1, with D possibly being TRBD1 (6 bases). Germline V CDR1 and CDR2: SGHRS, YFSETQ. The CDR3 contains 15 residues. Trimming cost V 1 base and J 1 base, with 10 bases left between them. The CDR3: CASSLQGKGTDTQYF. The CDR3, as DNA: TGCGCCAGCAGCTTGCAGGGGAAAGGCACAGATACGCAGTATTTT.

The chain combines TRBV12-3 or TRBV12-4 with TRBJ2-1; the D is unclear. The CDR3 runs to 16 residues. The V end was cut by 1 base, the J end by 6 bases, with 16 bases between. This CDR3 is CASSLGSSTIANEQFF. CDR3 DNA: TGTGCCAGCAGTTTAGGTAGTAGCACGATCGCCAATGAGCAGTTCTTC.

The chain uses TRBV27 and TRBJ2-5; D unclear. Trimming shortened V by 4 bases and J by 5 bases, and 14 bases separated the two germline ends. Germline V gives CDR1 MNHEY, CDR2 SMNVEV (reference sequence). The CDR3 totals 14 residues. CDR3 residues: CASSSPGLRETQYF. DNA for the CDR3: TGTGCCAGCAGTTCTCCGGGTCTTCGGGAGACCCAGTACTTC.

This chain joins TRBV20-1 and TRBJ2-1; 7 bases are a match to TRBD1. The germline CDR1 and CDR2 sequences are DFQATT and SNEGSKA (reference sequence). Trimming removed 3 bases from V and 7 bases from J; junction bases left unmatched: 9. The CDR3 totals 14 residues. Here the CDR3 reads CSARKGAGGNEQFF. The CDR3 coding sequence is TGCAGTGCTAGGAAGGGGGCGGGTGGAAATGAGCAGTTCTTC.

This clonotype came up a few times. For the CDR3, the DNA is TGTGCCACCAGCAGTCTGAAGGCACTAGCGGGAGGGAGCCTTCGGAATGAGCAGTTCTTC. It encodes CATSSLKALAGGSLRNEQFF. This chain connects TRBV15 to TRBJ2-1; 13 bases are a match to TRBD2. The V segment lost 3 bases and the J segment 7 bases; nucleotides outside the gene matches: 18. Looked up from germline, CDR1 is LNHNV and CDR2 is YYDKDF (reference sequence). CDR3 size: 20 residues.

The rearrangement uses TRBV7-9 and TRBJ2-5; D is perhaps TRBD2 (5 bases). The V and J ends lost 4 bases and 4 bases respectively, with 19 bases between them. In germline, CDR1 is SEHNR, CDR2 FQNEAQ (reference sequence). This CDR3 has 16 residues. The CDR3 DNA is TGTGCCAGCAGCTCCCACCTTCTACCCGGAGGAGAGACCCAGTACTTC. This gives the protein CASSSHLLPGGETQYF.

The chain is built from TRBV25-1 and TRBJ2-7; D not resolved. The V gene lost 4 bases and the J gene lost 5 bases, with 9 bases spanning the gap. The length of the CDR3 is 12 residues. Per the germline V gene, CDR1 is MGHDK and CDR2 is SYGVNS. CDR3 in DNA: TGTGCCAGCAGTGCAACGTGGAACGAGCAGTACTTC. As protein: CASSATWNEQYF.

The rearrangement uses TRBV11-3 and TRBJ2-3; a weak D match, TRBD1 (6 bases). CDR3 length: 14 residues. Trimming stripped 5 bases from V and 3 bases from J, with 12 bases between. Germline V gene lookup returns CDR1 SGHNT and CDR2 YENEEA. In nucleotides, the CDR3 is TGTGCCAGCAGCCTGGGGGCTGTAACAGATACGCAGTATTTT. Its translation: CASSLGAVTDTQYF.

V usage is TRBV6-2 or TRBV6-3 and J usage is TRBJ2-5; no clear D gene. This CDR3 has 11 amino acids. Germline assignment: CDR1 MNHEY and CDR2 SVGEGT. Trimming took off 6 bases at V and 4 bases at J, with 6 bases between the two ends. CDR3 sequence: CASSLPETQYF. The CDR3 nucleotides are TGTGCCAGCAGCTTACCAGAGACCCAGTACTTC.

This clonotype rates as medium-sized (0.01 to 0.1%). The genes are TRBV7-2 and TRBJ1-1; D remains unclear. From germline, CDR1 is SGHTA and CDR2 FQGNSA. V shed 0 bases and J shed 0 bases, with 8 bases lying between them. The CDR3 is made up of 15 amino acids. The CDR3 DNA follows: TGTGCCAGCAGCTTAGCGCATGGGGTGAACACTGAAGCTTTCTTT. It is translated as CASSLAHGVNTEAFF.

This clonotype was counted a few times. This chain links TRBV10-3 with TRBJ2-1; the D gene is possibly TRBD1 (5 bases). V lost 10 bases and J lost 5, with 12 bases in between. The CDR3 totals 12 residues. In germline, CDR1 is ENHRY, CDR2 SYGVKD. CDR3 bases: TGTGCCACCTCGGCGGACAACAATGAGCAGTTCTTC. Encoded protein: CATSADNNEQFF.

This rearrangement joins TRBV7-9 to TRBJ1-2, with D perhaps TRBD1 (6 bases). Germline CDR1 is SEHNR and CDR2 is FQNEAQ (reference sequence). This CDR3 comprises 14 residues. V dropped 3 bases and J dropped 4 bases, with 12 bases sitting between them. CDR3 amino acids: CASSLDNRAYGYTF. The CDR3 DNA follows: TGTGCCAGCAGCTTGGATAACAGGGCCTATGGCTACACCTTC.

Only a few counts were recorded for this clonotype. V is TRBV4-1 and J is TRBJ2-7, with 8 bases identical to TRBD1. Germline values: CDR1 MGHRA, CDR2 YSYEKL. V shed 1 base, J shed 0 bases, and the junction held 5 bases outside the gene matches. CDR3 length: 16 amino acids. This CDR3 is CASSQGTGTGSYEQYF. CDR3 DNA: TGCGCCAGCAGCCAAGGGACCGGGACAGGCTCCTACGAGCAGTACTTC.